The 24 T cell receptor beta chains below come from one sample, sequenced in a study of cytomegalovirus exposure and HLA in healthy donors. With 60 Vbeta and 13 Jbeta primers, the PCR was carried out. Libraries were prepared by immunoSEQ multiplex PCR; TCRdb keeps only in-frame clonotypes and omits some of them. The sample includes around 140,000 clones, about four fifths of them seen just once. Sample: PBMCs. These receptors were obtained from a woman in her thirties or forties in good health and CMV-seronegative.

V is TRBV28 and J is TRBJ1-3; possibly TRBD1 for D (5 bases). The CDR3 has 17 amino acids. The V gene lost 1 base and the J gene lost 0 bases, with 13 bases spanning the gap. CDR1 MDHEN and CDR2 SYDVKM come from the germline V gene. CDR3 amino acids: CASSLYDSPGSGNTIYF. CDR3 nucleotide sequence: TGTGCCAGCAGTTTATATGACAGTCCAGGCTCTGGAAACACCATATATTTT.

The chain couples TRBV2 to TRBJ1-1, with 9 bases fitting TRBD1. The V and J ends lost 6 bases and 4 bases, in that order; junction bases with no gene match: 6. Germline V CDR1 and CDR2: SNHLY, FYNNEI. The CDR3 covers 14 residues. The DNA for the CDR3 is TGTGCCAGCAGCGGGACAGGGAGGACCACTGAAGCTTTCTTT. Amino acid sequence: CASSGTGRTTEAFF.

This clone was seen only once. The chain joins TRBV15 to TRBJ1-1, with 7 bases matching TRBD1. This CDR3 region has 13 residues. Looked up from germline, CDR1 is LNHNV and CDR2 is YYDKDF (reference sequence). V lost 2 bases to trimming and J lost 12 bases; unmatched junction nucleotides: 9. For the CDR3, the DNA is TGTGCCACCAGCAGACCGGACAGGACTATATCTTTCTTT. It specifies CATSRPDRTISFF.

The chain carries TRBV30 and TRBJ2-2; 8 bases map to TRBD1. The V and J ends lost 8 bases and 3 bases, in that order; junction bases with no gene match: 8. The CDR3 spans 14 residues. Germline loops: CDR1 GTSNPN, CDR2 SVGIG (reference sequence). The CDR3 loop is CARGQGTHTGELFF. In DNA, the CDR3 is TGTGCCCGAGGACAGGGAACGCACACCGGGGAGCTGTTTTTT.

The chain is built from TRBV4-3 and TRBJ1-2; possibly TRBD1 for D (5 bases). This CDR3 has 13 residues. V was shortened by 5 bases and J by 5 bases, with 12 bases between the two germline ends. The germline V gene has CDR1 LGHNA and CDR2 YSLEER. The CDR3 nucleotides read TGCGCCAGCAGCGGGGCCAACCGGTATGGCTACACCTTC. Protein: CASSGANRYGYTF.

This rearrangement joins TRBV5-1 to TRBJ1-1; a possible D gene is TRBD1 (6 bases). Germline loops: CDR1 SGHRS, CDR2 YFSETQ. The CDR3 runs 15 residues. Trimming stripped 4 bases from V and 3 bases from J, with 16 bases between. The chain's CDR3 is CASSIGGDRYTEAFF. In nucleotides, the CDR3 is TGCGCCAGCAGCATAGGGGGGGATAGGTACACTGAAGCTTTCTTT.

The CDR3 loop reads CASSVRDWSSTF. CDR3 sequence (DNA): TGTGCCAGCAGCGTTCGGGACTGGTCGAGCACCTTC. The rearrangement links TRBV7-9 to TRBJ1-2, with a tentative D call TRBD1 (5 bases). The V end was cut by 5 bases, the J end by 13 bases, with 17 bases between. The germline gives CDR1 SEHNR, CDR2 FQNEAQ (reference sequence). This CDR3 spans 12 amino acids.

In its sample, this clone was seen once. This chain uses TRBV30 with TRBJ2-1; perhaps TRBD2 as D (6 bases). Germline CDR1 is GTSNPN and CDR2 is SVGIG (reference sequence). This CDR3 is 13 amino acids long. Trimming left V 0 bases short and J 5 bases short, with 8 bases between. Written as DNA, the CDR3 is TGTGCCTGGAGTGTGGGGGGAGACAATGAGCAGTTCTTC. It encodes CAWSVGGDNEQFF.

The table lists this clone with a count of one. This sequence joins TRBV4-1 and TRBJ2-1, with TRBD1 identical over 10 bases. Germline CDR1 is MGHRA and CDR2 is YSYEKL. This CDR3 comprises 15 residues. After removal of 0 bases from V and 9 bases from J, the junction contained 5 bases not matched to a gene. The CDR3 nucleotides read TGCGCCAGCAGCCAAGAAAGACAGGGGGCGTGTGAGCAGTTCTTC. Its protein product is CASSQERQGACEQFF.

The gene calls are TRBV6-7 and TRBJ2-3, with TRBD1 identical over 8 bases. TRBV6-7 has ORF status, its function being uncertain. This CDR3 region has 11 residues. V lost 6 bases to trimming and J lost 11 bases; unmatched junction nucleotides: 4. CDR3 amino acids: CASRGTGWQYF. In DNA form, the CDR3 reads TGTGCCAGCAGAGGGACAGGCTGGCAGTATTTT.

J is TRBJ2-7 and V is TRBV11-2; D is possibly TRBD1 (7 bases). This CDR3 is 14 amino acids long. V lost 5 bases and J lost 5, with 16 bases in between. Germline CDR1 reads SGHAT; CDR2 reads FQNNGV. The CDR3 sequence: CASSISGGRNEQYF. CDR3 nucleotide sequence: TGTGCCAGCAGCATATCAGGGGGGCGGAACGAGCAGTACTTC.

The rearrangement links TRBV18 to TRBJ2-5; the match to TRBD1 covers 8 bases. J gave up 5 bases and V 0 bases, and 5 bases lay outside the gene matches. This CDR3 contains 15 residues. Germline CDR1 is KGHSH and CDR2 is LQKENI. CDR3 in amino acids: CASSPPTGAGETQYF. CDR3 bases: TGTGCCAGCTCACCACCGACAGGGGCTGGGGAGACCCAGTACTTC. Together with reference TRBV18 and TRBJ2-5, the CDR3 gives the full variable domain: NAGVMQNPRHLVRRRGQEARLRCSPMKGHSHVYWYRQLPEEGLKFMVYLQKENIIDESGMPKERFSAEFPKEGPSILRIQQVVRGDSAAYFCASSPPTGAGETQYFGPGTRLLVL.

This chain joins TRBV4-3 and TRBJ2-2; 10 nucleotides match TRBD2. Looked up from germline, CDR1 is LGHNA and CDR2 is YSLEER. V lost 3 bases to trimming and J lost 7 bases; unmatched junction nucleotides: 8. This CDR3 has 16 residues. DNA of the CDR3: TGCGCCAGCAGCCACCGAAGCGGGGGGGCCGTCGGGGAGCTGTTTTTT. Protein: CASSHRSGGAVGELFF.

This clone was picked up a small number of times. The gene calls are TRBV6-5 and TRBJ1-6; D unresolved. V shed 4 bases and J shed 6 bases, with 10 bases lying between them. The CDR3 sequence is 14 residues long. From germline, CDR1 is MNHEY and CDR2 SVGAGI. The CDR3 sequence: CASSSRVSNSPLHF. In DNA form, the CDR3 reads TGTGCCAGCAGTTCGCGGGTTAGTAATTCACCCCTCCACTTT.

The V call is TRBV5-1, the J call TRBJ2-5; 8 nucleotides align to TRBD1. V shed 3 bases and J 5 bases; nucleotides not matched to a gene: 9. CDR3 length: 15 residues. The germline V gene encodes CDR1 SGHRS and CDR2 YFSETQ. CDR3 amino acids: CASSSLGQVGETQYF. As DNA, the CDR3 is TGCGCCAGCAGCTCTCTGGGACAGGTTGGGGAGACCCAGTACTTC.

This chain joins TRBV2 and TRBJ1-1; maybe TRBD1 (5 bases). Germline V gene data show CDR1 as SNHLY and CDR2 as FYNNEI. The CDR3 has 15 amino acids. Trimming stripped 5 bases from V and 6 bases from J, with 19 bases between. The CDR3 DNA reads as TGTGCCAGCAGTCCTCTGGCCTCAGGGAAAGCTGAAGCTTTCTTT. Protein sequence: CASSPLASGKAEAFF.

CDR3 residues: CASSYSRGTYEQYF. Written as DNA, the CDR3 is TGTGCCAGCAGTTACTCAAGAGGGACCTACGAGCAGTACTTC. The genes are TRBV6-5 and TRBJ2-7, with D maybe TRBD2 (5 bases). This CDR3 has 14 amino acids. Per the germline V gene, CDR1 is MNHEY and CDR2 is SVGAGI. Deletions cut 0 bases from V and 2 bases from J, with 8 bases between.

V gene TRBV29-1 combines with J gene TRBJ1-2; maybe TRBD1 (5 bases). The germline V gene has CDR1 SQVTM and CDR2 ANQGSEA. Trimming cost V 5 bases and J 4 bases, with 11 bases left between them. The length of the CDR3 is 12 residues. The CDR3 spells CSVPQGLYGYTF. Written as DNA, the CDR3 is TGCAGCGTTCCTCAGGGTCTCTATGGCTACACCTTC. Full variable domain (outside the CDR3, taken from reference TRBV29-1 and TRBJ1-2): SAVISQKPSRDICQRGTSLTIQCQVDSQVTMMFWYRQQPGQSLTLIATANQGSEATYESGFVIDKFPISRPNLTFSTLTVSNMSPEDSSIYLCSVPQGLYGYTFGSGTRLTVV.

V is TRBV29-1 and J is TRBJ2-1; D perhaps matches TRBD1 (5 bases). The CDR3 has 13 amino acids. The germline V gene encodes CDR1 SQVTM and CDR2 ANQGSEA. The germline V and J ends were trimmed by 7 bases and 0 bases, with 10 bases remaining between them. Here the CDR3 DNA reads TGCAGCGGGCAGGGCTACTCCTACAATGAGCAGTTCTTC. Translating gives CSGQGYSYNEQFF.

This clone was found a few times. This rearrangement joins TRBV6-5 to TRBJ2-5, with D possibly TRBD2 on 6 matching bases. CDR1 MNHEY and CDR2 SVGAGI come from the germline V gene. This CDR3 comprises 12 residues. Deletions cut 4 bases from V and 10 bases from J, with 13 bases between. The CDR3 loop is CASSSVGEVQYF. CDR3 in DNA: TGTGCCAGCAGTTCGGTAGGGGAGGTCCAGTACTTC.

V gene TRBV9 combines with J gene TRBJ2-7, with 8 positions matching TRBD2. This CDR3 region has 15 residues. J gave up 2 bases and V 0 bases, and 4 bases lay outside the gene matches. CDR1 is SGDLS, CDR2 YYNGEE, per germline. The CDR3: CASSVGAGGTYEQYF. The CDR3 bases are TGTGCCAGCAGCGTAGGCGCGGGGGGAACCTACGAGCAGTACTTC.

The CDR3 region is CASSPRRGTNSGNTIYF. The CDR3 DNA reads TGTGCCAGCAGCCCCCGGAGGGGCACCAACTCTGGAAACACCATATATTTT. The chain carries TRBV9 and TRBJ1-3, with TRBD1 as a possible D gene (5 bases). Germline CDR1 SGDLS, CDR2 YYNGEE. The CDR3 runs 17 residues. V lost 4 bases and J lost 0, with 17 bases in between.

The rearrangement links TRBV5-5 to TRBJ2-5; D call uncertain. The CDR3 is 16 amino acids. V lost 0 bases and J lost 5, with 17 bases in between. Germline V gives CDR1 SGHKS, CDR2 YYEKEE (reference sequence). The CDR3 coding sequence is TGTGCCAGCAGCTTGGGGTCTAGTGGTCGAAAGGAGACCCAGTACTTC. Translation: CASSLGSSGRKETQYF.

The CDR3 protein is CASTPRQGDIQYF. In nucleotides, the CDR3 is TGTGCCAGTACACCTAGACAGGGCGACATTCAGTACTTC. V usage is TRBV7-9 and J usage is TRBJ2-4; TRBD1 agrees at 7 bases. V gave up 9 bases and J gave up 8 bases; unmatched junction bases: 10. CDR3 length equals 13 residues. CDR1 and CDR2 from the germline V gene are SEHNR and FQNEAQ (reference sequence).